A selection of T cell receptor beta chains follows, all from one sample in a study of T cell responses to AZD1222 COVID-19 vaccine. Data came from immunoSEQ multiplex PCR; TCRdb stores just in-frame clones and leaves some out. The sample has 72,000 or so clones; about 92% are singletons. The sequencing here drew on peripheral blood, taken on day 0 of AZD1222 vaccination. All receptors come from an adult in good health. The CDR3 runs from the conserved cysteine through the conserved F or W. D genes are given only for firm matches. Some rows mark clone size as missing; the rest say once, few, many or name a class of expanded clone.

V,size,D,J,CDR3,DNA
TRBV30,.,.,TRBJ2-5,CAWRWDTGGETQYF,TGTGCCTGGAGATGGGACACCGGGGGAGAGACCCAGTACTTC
TRBV29-1,.,.,TRBJ1-5,CSVGQYNQPQHF,TGCAGCGTTGGACAGTACAATCAGCCCCAGCATTTT
TRBV7-8,.,.,TRBJ2-2,CASSRPGTNTGELFF,TGTGCCAGCAGCCGACCGGGGACTAACACCGGGGAGCTGTTTTTT
TRBV14,once,.,TRBJ1-5,CASSQDQGQPQHF,TGTGCCAGCAGCCAAGATCAGGGTCAGCCCCAGCATTTT
TRBV7-3,.,TRBD2,TRBJ2-5,CASSLGRGGAGETQYF,TGTGCCAGCAGCTTGGGTCGGGGGGGAGCCGGGGAGACCCAGTACTTC
TRBV10-3,.,.,TRBJ2-4,CAISESTAGKNIQYF,TGTGCCATCAGTGAGTCGACAGCAGGGAAAAACATTCAGTACTTC
TRBV5-4,once,.,TRBJ2-7,CASSLKGAYEQYF,TGTGCCAGCAGCTTGAAAGGGGCCTACGAGCAGTACTTC
TRBV6-6,.,TRBD1,TRBJ2-5,CASSSDRDEKTQYF,TGTGCCAGCAGTTCGGACAGGGATGAAAAGACCCAGTACTTC
TRBV10-3,.,TRBD1,TRBJ1-5,CAISESGQGRGNQPQHF,TGTGCCATCAGTGAGTCAGGACAGGGTCGGGGCAATCAGCCCCAGCATTTT
TRBV7-3,.,.,TRBJ2-3,CASSTDYTDTQYF,TGTGCCAGCAGCACCGACTACACAGATACGCAGTATTTT
TRBV24-1,.,TRBD2,TRBJ2-1,CATSDPSEGGRAKNEQFF,TGTGCCACCAGTGACCCCTCGGAAGGCGGGAGGGCTAAGAATGAGCAGTTCTTC
TRBV6-5,.,.,TRBJ1-1,CASSSQGMNTEAFF,TGTGCCAGCAGTTCACAGGGCATGAACACTGAAGCTTTCTTT
TRBV7-3,few,.,TRBJ2-3,CASSLSSDTQYF,TGTGCCAGCAGCTTATCGTCCGATACGCAGTATTTT
TRBV29-1,once,.,TRBJ2-3,CSVHRRQTTDTQYF,TGCAGCGTTCACAGGAGACAGACAACAGATACGCAGTATTTT
TRBV2,once,.,TRBJ2-7,CAASRGGTSSYEQYF,TGTGCTGCCAGCAGGGGGGGGACTAGCTCCTACGAGCAGTACTTC
TRBV27,.,TRBD1,TRBJ2-2,CASSLRTGGTGELFF,TGTGCCAGCAGCCTAAGGACAGGGGGTACCGGGGAGCTGTTTTTT
TRBV29-1,.,TRBD1,TRBJ1-1,CSVVGRIPPRQGVNTEAFF,TGCAGCGTTGTGGGGCGGATTCCCCCGAGACAGGGGGTAAACACTGAAGCTTTCTTT
TRBV18,.,.,TRBJ2-5,CASSPPNFREETQYF,TGTGCCAGCTCACCACCTAATTTCAGGGAAGAGACCCAGTACTTC
TRBV5-1,.,.,TRBJ2-2,CASIPGTSTGELFF,TGCGCCAGCATCCCGGGGACTTCTACCGGGGAGCTGTTTTTT
TRBV29-1,.,TRBD1,TRBJ2-7,CSVAGTGDYEQYF,TGCAGCGTTGCCGGGACAGGGGACTACGAGCAGTACTTC
TRBV2,.,.,TRBJ1-6,CASRPQRYNSPLHF,TGTGCCAGCAGGCCACAGCGTTATAATTCACCCCTCCACTTT
TRBV20-1,.,.,TRBJ1-6,CSASAPGASSYNSPLHF,TGCAGTGCTAGTGCGCCGGGAGCTAGCTCCTATAATTCACCCCTCCACTTT
TRBV10-3,.,TRBD1,TRBJ1-1,CAISERTTGVTEAFF,TGTGCCATCAGTGAGCGTACCACAGGGGTAACTGAAGCTTTCTTT
TRBV5-8,.,TRBD1,TRBJ2-5,CASSLTGGKETQYF,TGTGCCAGCAGCTTGACAGGGGGTAAAGAGACCCAGTACTTC
TRBV9,once,TRBD1,TRBJ2-5,CASSVRDRGEGATQYF,TGTGCCAGCAGCGTCCGGGACAGGGGTGAGGGTGCGACCCAGTACTTC
TRBV19,few,.,TRBJ2-3,CASSGSGSDTDTQYF,TGTGCCAGTAGTGGAAGTGGCTCGGATACAGATACGCAGTATTTT
TRBV18,once,.,TRBJ1-1,CASSPPGPLRTEAFF,TGTGCCAGCTCACCACCGGGACCGCTGCGCACTGAAGCTTTCTTT
TRBV5-1,.,.,TRBJ2-3,CASSLEFRGGNSDTQYF,TGCGCCAGCAGCTTGGAATTTCGGGGCGGAAACTCAGATACGCAGTATTTT